Given below is one T cell receptor (beta chain) in context. The data stem from a study of long-term antiretroviral therapy in people with HIV. Sequencing used immunoSEQ v3.0 at survey level. TCRdb keeps only in-frame clones here, not all; method: immunoSEQ multiplex PCR. This repertoire shows 15,000 to 20,000 clones, roughly 79% found once; its top ten account for about a tenth. The starting material was unsorted PBMCs, obtained 2.3 years after starting antiretroviral therapy. The receptor was derived from a middle-aged woman with HIV.

In DNA form, the CDR3 reads TGTGCCAGCAGCTTAGGGGCAGGGGCTTTCTTT. It translates to CASSLGAGAFF. The V gene is TRBV11-2, the J gene TRBJ1-1, with D possibly TRBD1 on 5 matching bases. The CDR3 has 11 residues. V dropped 1 base and J dropped 11 bases, with 8 bases sitting between them. Germline V gives CDR1 SGHAT, CDR2 FQNNGV. The whole variable domain, remainder taken from reference TRBV11-2 and TRBJ1-1, is EAGVAQSPRYKIIEKRQSVAFWCNPISGHATLYWYQQILGQGPKLLIQFQNNGVVDDSQLPKDRFSAERLKGVDSTLKIQPAKLEDSAVYLCASSLGAGAFFGQGTRLTVV.